This T cell receptor (beta chain) was identified during a study of blood T cell repertoires in COVID-19. Looking at the study overall: From T cells, B-cell-depleted T cells, or PBMCs came the material, which was cDNA or gDNA.

The protocol was immunoSEQ multiplex PCR, while the TCRdb copy is restricted to in-frame clones and leaves out a portion. This sample has 150,000 to 200,000 clones, with roughly 79% found just once. This CDR3 is built from 19 residues. Trimming stripped 4 bases from V and 1 base from J, with 23 bases between. Material for sequencing was peripheral blood. This receptor was taken from a woman of 80 years or more with acute or convalescent COVID-19. V gene TRBV23-1 combines with J gene TRBJ1-5; D is perhaps TRBD1 (5 bases). TRBV23-1 counts as an open reading frame of uncertain function. CDR3 sequence reads: CASSLHLRATGCSNQPQHF. The CDR3 DNA is TGCGCCAGCAGTCTCCACCTCAGGGCAACAGGTTGCAGCAATCAGCCCCAGCATTTT.